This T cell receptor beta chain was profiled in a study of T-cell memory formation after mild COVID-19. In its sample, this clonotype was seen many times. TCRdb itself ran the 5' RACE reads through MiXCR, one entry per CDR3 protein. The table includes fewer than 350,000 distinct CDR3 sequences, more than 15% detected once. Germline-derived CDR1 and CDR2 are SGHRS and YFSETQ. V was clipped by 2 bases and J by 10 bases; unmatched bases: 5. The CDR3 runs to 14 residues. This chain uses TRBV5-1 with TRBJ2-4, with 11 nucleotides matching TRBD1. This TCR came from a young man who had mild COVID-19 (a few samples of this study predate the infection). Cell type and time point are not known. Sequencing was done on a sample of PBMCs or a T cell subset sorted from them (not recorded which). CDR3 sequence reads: CASSFWGQGEIQYF. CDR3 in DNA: TGCGCCAGCAGCTTTTGGGGACAGGGGGAGATTCAGTACTTC.